The T cell receptor (beta chain) under discussion was sequenced for a study of blood T cell repertoires in COVID-19. Study overall: COVID-19 samples, acute and convalescent, were from the United States, Italy and Spain. The analysed material was cDNA or gDNA that came from T cells, B-cell-depleted T cells, or PBMCs.

The CDR3 loop spans 13 amino acids. CDR1 and CDR2 (germline): SGHTA, FQGTGA. V was pared by 5 bases and J by 3 bases, with 10 bases between. As processed by the authors: How many nucleated cells were present was estimated from reference gene primer amplification. Measured with immunoSEQ multiplex PCR; TCRdb has only the in-frame clones, and not every one. V and J calls and clone size are those listed in that table; D and trimming were worked out from the DNA. The table lists roughly 65,000 clones, about 92% of them singletons, with 0.95% to 1.5% in the top ten. V gene TRBV7-3 combines with J gene TRBJ2-5; possibly TRBD1 for D (6 bases). This TCR was sampled from a man aged 55 to 69 with acute or convalescent COVID-19. Input material: peripheral blood. The CDR3 nucleotides read TGTGCCAGCAGCCTTTGGACAGAAGAGACCCAGTACTTC. This translates into CASSLWTEETQYF.